Listed below are T cell receptor beta chains from one sample, sequenced in a study of cytomegalovirus exposure and HLA in healthy donors. Using immunoSEQ multiplex PCR, the repertoire was profiled, and TCRdb retains in-frame clones only, with some absent. The sample has about 64,000 clones, approximately 90% seen once; the top ten hold over 1.5%. The material sequenced was PBMCs. These receptors originate from a woman under 30 in good health and CMV-seronegative. Both conserved end residues are part of each CDR3.

TRBV2,CASSDGGAINQPQHF
TRBV7-3,CASIPPGLAGYEQYF
TRBV7-9,CASSLRQGAEKLFF
TRBV7-2,CASSSQVSYEQYF
TRBV9,CASSPRDRYSGNTIYF
TRBV28,CASSRTGGSTDTQYF
TRBV15,CATSMSGADTQYF
TRBV11-2,CASSLIGTSAKRGTGELFF
TRBV30,CAWSLIAGDREQFF
TRBV9,CASSVRVESSYEQYF
TRBV15,CATSRDLGVGGEKLFF
TRBV6-1,CASSEASGTGNQPQHF
TRBV4-1,CASSQGTQGREQYF
TRBV7-3,CASSSQASGYNEQFF
TRBV7-9,CASSSGLGETQYF
TRBV6-5,CASSSSGTGDGYTF
TRBV29-1,CSAAPGQGTDTQYF
TRBV5-1,CASSPGGKQYF
TRBV6-5,CASRSSGSPFETQYF
TRBV7-3,CASSPGQGEQYF
TRBV11-2,CASSPSRGGSGYTF
TRBV2,CASSDRGEAPQHF